This T cell receptor (beta chain) came from a study of cytomegalovirus exposure and HLA in healthy donors. The study ran its PCR with 60 Vbeta and 13 Jbeta primers. TCRdb's table, derived via immunoSEQ multiplex PCR, lists solely in-frame clones and lacks some. The sample lists around 99,000 clones; roughly four fifths were seen once. A remark on this clone: Antigen specificity is unknown.

This CDR3 region has 16 residues. J was trimmed by 2 bases and V by 2 bases; bases with no gene match: 3. CDR1 is SGHDT and CDR2 is YYEEEE in the germline V gene. Points from the study as a whole: In an earlier analysis, most TCR beta V segments were productive about 90% or about 30% of the time. Later analysis placed DRB1 highest and HLA-C lowest in TCR association rates, which differed by HLA locus. A later analysis showed that HLA-associated TCR beta chains had undergone more clonal expansion than equally common others.

The TCR originated in a man aged 18 to 30 in good health and CMV-seronegative. This rearrangement joins TRBV5-6 to TRBJ1-6; 8 positions match TRBD1. Sequenced sample: PBMCs. The CDR3 DNA is TGTGCCAGCAGCTTCCAGGGGGCCCCCTATAATTCACCCCTCCACTTT. It specifies CASSFQGAPYNSPLHF.